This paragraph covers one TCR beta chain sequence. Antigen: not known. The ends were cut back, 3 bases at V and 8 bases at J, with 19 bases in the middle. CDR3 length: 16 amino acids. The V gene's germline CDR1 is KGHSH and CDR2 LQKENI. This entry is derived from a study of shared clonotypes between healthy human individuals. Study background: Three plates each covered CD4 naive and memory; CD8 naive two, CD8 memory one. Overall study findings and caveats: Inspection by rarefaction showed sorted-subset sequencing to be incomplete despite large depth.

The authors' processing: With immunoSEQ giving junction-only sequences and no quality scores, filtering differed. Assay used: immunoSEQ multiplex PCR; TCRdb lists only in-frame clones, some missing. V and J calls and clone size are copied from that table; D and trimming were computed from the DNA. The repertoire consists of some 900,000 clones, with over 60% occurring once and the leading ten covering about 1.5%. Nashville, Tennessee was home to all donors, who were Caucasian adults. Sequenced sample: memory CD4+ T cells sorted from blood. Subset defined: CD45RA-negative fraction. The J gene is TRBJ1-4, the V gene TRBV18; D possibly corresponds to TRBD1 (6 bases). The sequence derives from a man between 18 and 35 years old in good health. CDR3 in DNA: TGTGCCAGCTCACCCCGATCAATACAGGGAAGCGAAAAACTGTTTTTT. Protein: CASSPRSIQGSEKLFF.